These 8 T cell receptor beta chains came from one sample sequenced in a study of beta chain features in type 1 diabetes (dated by TCRdb to 2017 to 2018). The library was made by the immunoSEQ multiplex PCR assay. The entire amount of isolated RNA was reverse transcribed using the High Capacity cDNA Reverse Transcription Kit, so the sequenced TCRB transcripts were expressed ones. In TCRdb, the immuneACCESS table is reduced to in-frame sequences with V and J assigned. These tables do not hold every clone; where another copy was compared, an unresolved V gene accounts for under half, and the others remain unexplained. The sample table records some 900,000 clones; roughly 15% of these occur just once. The ten largest clonotypes hold about 0.02% of the sample. The sequencing sample was made of naive CD4+ T cells from blood. The cell subset or site label, as the study defines it: true naive CD4+ T cells. The receptors stem from a woman in her late teens or twenties in good health.

The V call is TRBV14, the J call TRBJ1-2, with D possibly matching TRBD1 (6 bases). Germline V gives CDR1 SGHDN, CDR2 FVKESK. The germline V and J ends were trimmed by 4 bases and 4 bases, with 16 bases remaining between them. CDR3 length: 15 amino acids. In nucleotides, the CDR3 is TGTGCCAGCAGCCCAAGGACAGCCTTCGGCTATGGCTACACCTTC. This encodes CASSPRTAFGYGYTF.

A few counts support this clone. V is TRBV30 and J is TRBJ2-2, with D uncertain. The V gene's germline CDR1 is GTSNPN and CDR2 SVGIG (reference sequence). This CDR3 region has 14 residues. Trimming pared 2 bases from V and 3 bases from J, leaving 10 bases between. The CDR3 loop reads CAWSSQRHTGELFF. In nucleotides, the CDR3 is TGTGCCTGGAGTTCTCAGCGACACACCGGGGAGCTGTTTTTT.

With regard to this clone: At the DNA level, this CDR3 is encoded by other sequences in the same sample as well. The chain links TRBV4-3 to TRBJ2-2; the D is unclear. The germline V gene has CDR1 LGHNA and CDR2 YSLEER. The CDR3 runs 13 residues. V was cut by 0 bases and J by 7 bases, with 6 bases left in between. The CDR3 sequence is CASSQDVGGELFF. Written as DNA, the CDR3 is TGCGCCAGCAGCCAAGACGTTGGCGGGGAGCTGTTTTTT.

This rearrangement joins TRBV18 to TRBJ2-7; TRBD2 might be the D (7 bases). Germline V gene lookup returns CDR1 KGHSH and CDR2 LQKENI. V gave up 3 bases and J gave up 4 bases, with 19 bases separating them. The CDR3 sequence is 16 residues long. The CDR3 region has the DNA TGTGCCAGCTCACCGAAAAGCGGGGACACCGATTACGAGCAGTACTTC. Residues: CASSPKSGDTDYEQYF.

This clone showed up just a few times. This chain uses TRBV18 with TRBJ2-3, with D perhaps TRBD1 (5 bases). V lost 2 bases, J lost 6 bases, and 12 bases lay in between. The CDR3 is 14 amino acids. Per the germline V gene, CDR1 is KGHSH and CDR2 is LQKENI. This chain's CDR3 is CASSPAWGRDTQYF. As DNA, the CDR3 is TGTGCCAGCTCACCAGCGTGGGGCAGGGATACGCAGTATTTT.

The sample holds a few counts of this clone. V is TRBV1 and J is TRBJ1-5. TRBV1 is a listed pseudogene. This CDR3 region has 18 residues. DNA for the CDR3: TGCACCAGCAGCCAAGACCCTTATCCACCCGGGGGCAATCAGCCCCAGCATTTT. Translation: CTSSQDPYPPGGNQPQHF.

This clone was observed a few times. The J gene is TRBJ2-3, the V gene TRBV18; TRBD1 aligns across 7 bases. The V gene end was trimmed by 3 bases and the J gene end by 6 bases; junction bases not matched to a gene: 3. Per germline, CDR1 KGHSH and CDR2 LQKENI. The CDR3 is made up of 13 amino acids. CDR3 bases: TGTGCCAGCTCACCCGGACAGGCGGATACGCAGTATTTT. Residues: CASSPGQADTQYF.

This clone was seen a few times. V is TRBV5-1 and J is TRBJ2-1; 9 nucleotides align to TRBD2. V shed 5 bases and J 6 bases; nucleotides not matched to a gene: 12. The CDR3 spans 16 residues. Germline values: CDR1 SGHRS, CDR2 YFSETQ. Written as DNA, the CDR3 is TGCGCCAGCAGTAGTGGGCAGGGACTAGCTTCCAATGAGCAGTTCTTC. The encoded protein is CASSSGQGLASNEQFF.